The present T cell receptor beta chain was sequenced within a study of T cells in Graves' hyperthyroidism and ophthalmopathy. CDR1 and CDR2 from the germline V gene are SGHDT and YYEEEE. The CDR3 consists of 13 residues. The V end lost 3 bases, the J end lost 5 bases, and 12 bases lay between the germline ends. Amplification of TCR beta CDR3 regions was performed using RNA transcripts as template. First-round RT-PCR of the TCR CDR3 relied on the HTBI primer set. TCRdb passed the multiplex PCR reads through MiXCR, listing each CDR3 protein once. The table shows approximately 870,000 distinct CDR3 sequences, with 35% to 45% occurring only once.

Sequencing was performed on blood. This clonotype was obtained from a man younger than 30 with Graves' hyperthyroidism. V and J are TRBV5-6 and TRBJ2-7, with D tentatively TRBD2 (5 bases). CDR3 amino acids: CASSSGLIHEQYF. In nucleotides, the CDR3 is TGTGCCAGCAGCTCCGGACTCATTCACGAGCAGTACTTC.